This TCR beta chain was observed in a study of blood T cell repertoires in COVID-19. The wider study: Collection of acute and convalescent COVID-19 samples took place in the United States, Italy and Spain.

Sequenced by immunoSEQ multiplex PCR; TCRdb stores in-frame clones only, minus some. The top ten hold around a tenth of the sample, which has fewer than 100,000 clones, approximately 85% seen once. Germline CDR1 reads SGDLS; CDR2 reads YYNGEE. The CDR3 is 16 residues long. The V segment lost 3 bases and the J segment 8 bases; nucleotides outside the gene matches: 14. This TCR was sampled from a man over 45 with COVID-19, enrolled during active disease. This rearrangement joins TRBV9 to TRBJ2-3, with 8 nucleotides matching TRBD1. The sequenced material came from peripheral blood. The CDR3 nucleotides read TGTGCCAGCAGCGAACGGCAGGGGGCCCGGACCCTTACGCAGTATTTT. Residues: CASSERQGARTLTQYF. The full variable domain, in which reference TRBV9 and TRBJ2-3 provide the parts outside the CDR3, is DSGVTQTPKHLITATGQRVTLRCSPRSGDLSVYWYQQSLDQGLQFLIQYYNGEERAKGNILERFSAQQFPDLHSELNLSSLELGDSALYFCASSERQGARTLTQYFGPGTRLTVL.